One sample yielded the 6 T cell receptor beta chains listed below, sequenced in a study of CD4 T cells in relation to SARS-CoV-2 and coronaviruses. The method was immunoSEQ multiplex PCR; TCRdb's version includes in-frame clones alone and lacks a portion of them. The data contain around 24,000 clones, 77% of them singletons. CD4+ T cells from unexposed donors were obtained before the COVID-19 pandemic (2011-2018). After about 11 days of culture, CD4+ T cells were isolated. No antigen is known for these receptors. The sequenced material came from CD4+ T cells from PBMCs, cultured in vitro. These receptors all stem from a human donor in good health.

The chain uses TRBV7-3 and TRBJ1-1; D gene uncertain. Trimming took off 3 bases at V and 1 base at J, with 6 bases between the two ends. The germline CDR1 and CDR2 sequences are SGHTA and FQGTGA. The CDR3 spans 13 residues. The CDR3, as DNA: TGTGCCAGCAGCTTTTACCCGAACACTGAAGCTTTCTTT. Amino acid sequence: CASSFYPNTEAFF.

This clone has just a few counts. The chain is built from TRBV4-3 and TRBJ2-7; D possibly matches TRBD1 or TRBD2 (6 bases each). The CDR3 is 13 residues long. CDR1 and CDR2 from the germline V gene are LGHNA and YSLEER. Trimming took off 1 base at V and 7 bases at J, with 11 bases between the two ends. The CDR3 reads CASSQARGGEQYF. CDR3 sequence (DNA): TGCGCCAGCAGCCAAGCCCGAGGGGGGGAGCAGTACTTC.

A note on this clone: This CDR3 is also generated by other DNA sequences in the sample. The chain has TRBV7-2 and TRBJ2-7; no reliable D call. Trimming left V 2 bases short and J 5 bases short, with 7 bases between. Germline V gene sequence: CDR1 SGHTA, CDR2 FQGNSA. The CDR3 has 12 amino acids. CDR3 amino acids: CASSLIAHEQYF. The CDR3 DNA reads TGTGCCAGCAGCTTAATCGCCCACGAGCAGTACTTC.

The chain uses TRBV21-1 and TRBJ1-5; the table's D gene call, TRBD1, was not cross checked with the DNA. TRBV21-1 is annotated as a pseudogene. The CDR3 consists of 11 residues. For the CDR3, the DNA is TGTGCCAGCAGCAGGGGCACGCGCCAGCATTTT. This encodes CASSRGTRQHF.

The V gene is TRBV24-1, the J gene TRBJ2-1; maybe TRBD1 (5 bases). V lost 5 bases and J 9 bases, leaving 19 bases between the germline ends. Germline V lookup: CDR1 KGHDR, CDR2 SFDVKD. The CDR3 has 15 residues. CDR3 amino acids: CATSANQGRAAEQFF. The CDR3 DNA sequence: TGTGCCACCAGTGCCAACCAGGGCAGGGCGGCTGAGCAGTTCTTC.

The J gene is TRBJ2-5, the V gene TRBV5-1; 11 nucleotides align to TRBD1. V was pared by 3 bases and J by 1 base, with 5 bases of the junction left unmatched. Germline CDR1 and CDR2: SGHRS and YFSETQ. The CDR3 runs 16 residues. This chain's CDR3 is CASSSGQGESQETQYF. The CDR3 DNA reads as TGCGCCAGCAGCTCGGGACAGGGGGAATCCCAAGAGACCCAGTACTTC.